This passage covers 16 T cell receptor beta chains from one sample sequenced in a study of blood T cell repertoires in COVID-19. Sequencing was performed with immunoSEQ multiplex PCR; in TCRdb, only in-frame clones are kept and a portion is missing. This sample has approximately 28,000 clones; nearly 90% occur once, and the top ten carry under 2%. Sequencing was done on a sample of peripheral blood. The receptors here all came from a woman aged 55-69 years with active COVID-19.

The chain has TRBV18 and TRBJ1-5, with 7 bases matching TRBD1. CDR3 length equals 15 residues. Germline assignment: CDR1 KGHSH and CDR2 LQKENI. V shed 3 bases and J 5 bases; nucleotides not matched to a gene: 7. CDR3 DNA: TGTGCCAGCTCACCGACCGGGACAGCCCATCAGCCCCAGCATTTT. This encodes CASSPTGTAHQPQHF.

This chain connects TRBV5-6 to TRBJ2-6, with 9 bases aligning to TRBD1. The CDR3 loop spans 17 amino acids. With V trimmed by 0 bases and J by 4 bases, 5 bases remained unmatched. Germline V CDR1 and CDR2: SGHDT, YYEEEE. CDR3 nucleotide sequence: TGTGCCAGCAGCTTGGAAACAGGGGGCTTGGGGGCCAACGTCCTGACTTTC. It specifies CASSLETGGLGANVLTF.

This clone was found once. The chain links TRBV6-6 to TRBJ1-5; D unresolved. Trimming pared 8 bases from V and 0 bases from J, leaving 17 bases between. The CDR3 covers 16 residues. Germline V gene lookup returns CDR1 MNHNY and CDR2 SVGAGI (reference sequence). The CDR3 region has the DNA TGTGCCAGCCGTCTAATAACGGCAGGTAGCAATCAGCCCCAGCATTTT. It specifies CASRLITAGSNQPQHF.

J is TRBJ2-2 and V is TRBV29-1; TRBD1 agrees at 7 bases. The CDR3 covers 14 residues. Germline CDR1 is SQVTM and CDR2 is ANQGSEA. The J segment lost 1 base and the V segment lost 6 bases, leaving 5 bases of the junction unmatched. CDR3 sequence (DNA): TGCAGCGTCGAGAGGACAGGGAACACCGGGGAGCTGTTTTTT. As protein: CSVERTGNTGELFF.

This clone showed up just a few times. The chain is built from TRBV15 and TRBJ2-7; 9 nucleotides agree with TRBD1. V shed 5 bases, J shed 2 bases, and the junction held 7 bases outside the gene matches. CDR3 size: 15 residues. Germline lookup yields CDR1 LNHNV and CDR2 YYDKDF (reference sequence). Here the CDR3 reads CATSESRDRAYEQYF. The CDR3 DNA sequence: TGTGCCACCAGCGAAAGTAGGGACAGGGCCTACGAGCAGTACTTC.

This chain links TRBV19 with TRBJ2-7; possibly TRBD2 for D (5 bases). In germline, CDR1 is LNHDA, CDR2 SQIVND (reference sequence). V lost 3 bases and J lost 0, with 12 bases in between. The CDR3 loop spans 15 amino acids. The CDR3: CASSMTTGFSYEQYF. The DNA for the CDR3 is TGTGCCAGTAGTATGACAACGGGGTTCTCCTACGAGCAGTACTTC. Looking up the rest from reference TRBV19 and TRBJ2-7 gives the full variable domain: DGGITQSPKYLFRKEGQNVTLSCEQNLNHDAMYWYRQDPGQGLRLIYYSQIVNDFQKGDIAEGYSVSREKKESFPLTVTSAQKNPTAFYLCASSMTTGFSYEQYFGPGTRLTVT.

The chain joins TRBV15 to TRBJ2-2, with 11 positions matching TRBD1. The CDR3 is 18 residues long. The V and J ends lost 2 bases and 7 bases, in that order; junction bases with no gene match: 12. CDR1 is LNHNV and CDR2 is YYDKDF in the germline V gene (reference sequence). This CDR3 is CATSRPGTGGFLVGELFF. CDR3 coding DNA: TGTGCCACCAGCAGACCCGGGACAGGGGGGTTCTTGGTCGGGGAGCTGTTTTTT. Drawing the rest from reference TRBV15 and TRBJ2-2, the complete variable domain is DAMVIQNPRYQVTQFGKPVTLSCSQTLNHNVMYWYQQKSSQAPKLLFHYYDKDFNNEADTPDNFQSRRPNTSFCFLDIRSPGLGDTAMYLCATSRPGTGGFLVGELFFGEGSRLTVL.

The V and J genes are TRBV5-4 and TRBJ1-2, with 7 bases identical to TRBD1. Germline CDR1 is SGHNT and CDR2 is YYREEE (reference sequence). The CDR3 is 14 amino acids. V dropped 2 bases and J dropped 4; count of bases not matched to a gene: 5. CDR3 in amino acids: CASSFGQELYGYTF. The CDR3 coding sequence is TGTGCCAGCAGCTTCGGACAGGAGCTCTATGGCTACACCTTC.

The rearrangement uses TRBV6-5 and TRBJ2-7, with a possible D match to TRBD1 (6 bases). Trimming took 10 bases from V and 2 from J, leaving 15 bases between them. The CDR3 is 13 amino acids. Germline lookup yields CDR1 MNHEY and CDR2 SVGAGI. The CDR3 DNA reads as TGTGCCACTGAGGCGACAGGCGCCTACGAGCAGTACTTC. Residues: CATEATGAYEQYF.

This clone showed up just once. V is TRBV19 and J is TRBJ1-2; 8 nucleotides match TRBD1. CDR1 is LNHDA, CDR2 SQIVND, per germline (reference sequence). Trimming at V came to 5 bases and at J to 6 bases, leaving 11 bases not matched to a gene. The CDR3 has 15 amino acids. The CDR3 DNA follows: TGTGCCAGTAGTCGACAAGGACAGGGCCACGATGGCTACACCTTC. Protein product: CASSRQGQGHDGYTF.

This chain links TRBV7-9 with TRBJ2-1; 12 bases are shared with TRBD1. The CDR3 sequence is 18 residues long. Germline values: CDR1 SEHNR, CDR2 FQNEAQ (reference sequence). Trimming removed 2 bases from V and 6 bases from J; junction bases left unmatched: 11. The CDR3 spells CASSLPRPGQGARNEQFF. In nucleotides, the CDR3 is TGTGCCAGCAGCTTACCCCGACCGGGACAGGGGGCACGCAATGAGCAGTTCTTC.

V and J are TRBV7-2 and TRBJ1-1, with 7 bases aligning to TRBD1. The CDR3 consists of 13 residues. J lost 11 bases, V lost 2 bases, and 8 bases had no gene match. Germline V gives CDR1 SGHTA, CDR2 FQGNSA. The CDR3 DNA reads as TGTGCCAGCAGCTTAAGACAGGGAACTAGGGCTTTCTTT. The encoded protein is CASSLRQGTRAFF.

The chain carries TRBV11-3 and TRBJ2-5; no definite D call. V lost 3 bases, J lost 2 bases, and 13 bases lay in between. Germline CDR1 is SGHNT and CDR2 is YENEEA. The CDR3 totals 15 residues. CDR3 protein: CASSFPGRRQETQYF. Written as DNA, the CDR3 is TGTGCCAGCAGCTTCCCGGGTCGGCGACAAGAGACCCAGTACTTC.

A few counts support this clone. This chain uses TRBV9 with TRBJ2-2, with D unresolved. V was cut by 7 bases and J by 3 bases, with 7 bases left in between. This CDR3 has 12 residues. Germline V CDR1 and CDR2: SGDLS, YYNGEE. CDR3 amino acids: CASSADTGELFF. CDR3 in DNA: TGTGCCAGCTCTGCGGACACCGGGGAGCTGTTTTTT.

The chain recombines TRBV3-1 (or the pseudogene TRBV3-2) with TRBJ1-6; 7 positions match TRBD1. Trimming took 3 bases from V and 10 from J; bases not matched to a gene: 9. The CDR3 covers 15 residues. Looked up from germline, CDR1 is LGHDT and CDR2 is YNNKEL (reference sequence). CDR3: CASSQGRGGQSPLHF. CDR3 sequence (DNA): TGTGCCAGCAGCCAGGGGAGAGGGGGCCAGTCACCCCTCCACTTT.

The chain recombines TRBV27 with TRBJ1-4; 8 bases agree with TRBD1. Germline loops: CDR1 MNHEY, CDR2 SMNVEV (reference sequence). Trimming removed 4 bases from V and 6 bases from J; junction bases left unmatched: 7. This CDR3 has 15 amino acids. DNA of the CDR3: TGTGCCAGCAGTTCCCAGGGGGCTATGGATGAAAAACTGTTTTTT. Translated: CASSSQGAMDEKLFF.